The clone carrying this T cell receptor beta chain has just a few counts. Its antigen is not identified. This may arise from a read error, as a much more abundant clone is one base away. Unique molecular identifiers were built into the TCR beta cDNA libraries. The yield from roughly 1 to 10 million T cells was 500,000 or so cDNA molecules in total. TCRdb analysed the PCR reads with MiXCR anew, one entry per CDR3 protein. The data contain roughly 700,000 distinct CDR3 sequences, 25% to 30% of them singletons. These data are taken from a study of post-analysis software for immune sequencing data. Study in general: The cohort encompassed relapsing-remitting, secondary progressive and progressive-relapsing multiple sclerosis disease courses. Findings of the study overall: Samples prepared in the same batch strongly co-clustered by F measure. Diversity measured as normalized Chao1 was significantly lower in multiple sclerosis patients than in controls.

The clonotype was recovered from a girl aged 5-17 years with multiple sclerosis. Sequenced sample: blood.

CDR3 DNA sequence: TGTGCCACCAAGCCGGGACTAGCGGACAATGAGCAGTACTTC. It is translated as CATKPGLADNEQYF. This chain joins TRBV15 and TRBJ2-7, with TRBD2 matching 11 bases. CDR3 length: 14 amino acids. The V segment lost 7 bases and the J segment 7 bases; nucleotides outside the gene matches: 9. CDR1 is LNHNV, CDR2 YYDKDF, per germline (reference sequence).